A selection of T cell receptor beta chains follows, all from one sample in a study of human T cells and chemical hapten exposure. TCRdb re-called the RACE reads with MiXCR, one entry per CDR3 protein. The table lists around 130,000 distinct CDR3 sequences, about 9.4% of them singletons. The sequenced sample was whole blood. The receptors were gathered from a male donor in good health. Some clones in this sample may be carry-over from other donors' samples. Each CDR3 is given with its conserved first and last residue. D genes are given only for firm matches. The size entry is marked missing in some rows and otherwise reads once, few, many or a size class.

>many|TRBD2|TRBV5-1|TRBJ2-1
TGCGCCAGCACCAAGACTAGCCCAGACCTCAATGAGCAGTTCTTC
CASTKTSPDLNEQFF
>many|TRBD2|TRBV18|TRBJ2-1
TGTGCCAGCTCACCAGAAGGACTAGCGGGATTTGAGCAGTTCTTC
CASSPEGLAGFEQFF
>many|NA|TRBV24-1|TRBJ1-1
TGTGCCACCAGTGATTTGCGTCCCTCTTCGCAGAGTCTGCTCATGAACACTGAAGCTTTCTTT
CATSDLRPSSQSLLMNTEAFF
>many|NA|TRBV7-9|TRBJ2-5
TGTGCCAGCACCCCCCCAGGGCAGGGGAGCCAAGAGACCCAGTACTTC
CASTPPGQGSQETQYF
>many|NA|TRBV20-1|TRBJ2-3
TGCAGTGCTAGGCGAGATTGGCGAACCACAGATACGCAGTATTTT
CSARRDWRTTDTQYF
>NA|TRBD2|TRBV6-5|TRBJ2-1
TGTGCCAGCAGTTACTCTAGCGGGTACAATGAGCAGTTCTTC
CASSYSSGYNEQFF
>NA|TRBD1|TRBV10-3|TRBJ2-3
TGCGCCACCCTAGGACAGGGGGAATTGAGACTAGCAGATACGCAGTATTTT
CATLGQGELRLADTQYF
>NA|NA|TRBV11-2|TRBJ2-1
TGTGCCAGCAGCCGGCTACAAGACGATGAGCAGTTCTTC
CASSRLQDDEQFF
>few|TRBD1|TRBV4-1|TRBJ2-7
TGCGCCAGCAGCCATCTACAGGGGGCGGGATCCTACGAGCAGTACTTC
CASSHLQGAGSYEQYF
>few|TRBD2|TRBV29-1|TRBJ2-2
TGCAGCGTCGGACTAGCGGGAGGTATCGGGGAGCTGTTTTTT
CSVGLAGGIGELFF
>NA|NA|TRBV11-2|TRBJ2-1
TGTGCCAGCAGCGAGGCGCTAGCAGTAACCTACAATGAGCAGTTCTTC
CASSEALAVTYNEQFF
>few|TRBD2|TRBV5-1|TRBJ2-7
TGCGCCAGCAGCTTGATCCTAGCGGCAGAAGGTGACGAGCAGTACTTC
CASSLILAAEGDEQYF
>few|NA|TRBV4-3|TRBJ2-7
TGCGCCAGCAGCGTAGGAGGGGGGGAGTACGAGCAGTACTTC
CASSVGGGEYEQYF
>NA|TRBD2|TRBV10-2|TRBJ2-2
TGCGCCAGCAGTAGGGCTAGCGGGAGTATGGCCCGGGAGCTGTTTTTT
CASSRASGSMARELFF
>NA|NA|TRBV19|TRBJ1-2
TGTGCCAGTAGTATCTTTAATTCGAATAGGGATGGCTACACCTTC
CASSIFNSNRDGYTF
>few|NA|TRBV18|TRBJ1-1
TGTGCCAGCTCACTCGATTTGGGGAGCACTGAAGCTTTCTTT
CASSLDLGSTEAFF
>NA|NA|TRBV5-1|TRBJ2-5
TGCGCCAGCAGCTGGGGGGCCGGTGCGACCGCACAAGAGACCCAGTACTTC
CASSWGAGATAQETQYF
>few|NA|TRBV29-1|TRBJ2-2
TGCAGCGTTGGCACCGGGGCCGGGGAGCTGTTTTTT
CSVGTGAGELFF
>many|TRBD1|TRBV15|TRBJ2-1
TGTGCCACCAGCGCTCGACAGGGGGGTTACAATGAGCAGTTCTTC
CATSARQGGYNEQFF
>few|TRBD1|TRBV27|TRBJ2-7
TGTGCCAGCAGTTTCGGACAGGCCTACGAGCAGTACTTC
CASSFGQAYEQYF
>few|NA|TRBV4-1|TRBJ2-1
TGCGCCAGCAGCCCACCTATGGGCCCCTACAATGAGCAGTTCTTC
CASSPPMGPYNEQFF
>NA|TRBD2|TRBV4-3|TRBJ2-2
TGCGCCAGCAGCCATCCGGGACTAGCGGGGGCCGACACCGGGGAGCTGTTTTTT
CASSHPGLAGADTGELFF
>few|NA|TRBV7-2|TRBJ1-1
TGTGCCAGCAGCCCTTCGGGAAGTGAAGCTTTCTTT
CASSPSGSEAFF
>NA|TRBD1|TRBV2|TRBJ2-7
TGTGCCAGCAGACAACAGGGGGCGAGCTCCTACGAGCAGTACTTC
CASRQQGASSYEQYF
>NA|TRBD1|TRBV19|TRBJ2-5
TGTGCCGGACAGGGCGACCAGTACTTC
CAGQGDQYF
>many|TRBD1|TRBV12-5|TRBJ1-5
TGTGCTAGTGGTACGCCGGCCGGGACAGGGGTGTTAGCAGGCAATCAGCCCCAGCATTTT
CASGTPAGTGVLAGNQPQHF
>few|NA|TRBV5-5|TRBJ1-1
TGTGCCAGCAGCTTGCAACCCGGGGGCCGGTCTCTGAACACTGAAGCTTTCTTT
CASSLQPGGRSLNTEAFF
>NA|TRBD2|TRBV9|TRBJ2-1
TGTGCCAGCAGCGTAAGCCCTAGCGGGAGCTCCTACAATGAGCAGTTCTTC
CASSVSPSGSSYNEQFF
>many|TRBD2|TRBV29-1|TRBJ2-3
TGCAGCGTTGAACCCAGGGGAGTAGCGGGAGGGCCAGATACGCAGTATTTT
CSVEPRGVAGGPDTQYF
>few|NA|TRBV6-6|TRBJ2-7
TGTGCCAGTGGTCCCCAGACGGGTACCTACGAGCAGTACTTC
CASGPQTGTYEQYF
>NA|NA|TRBV14|TRBJ2-1
TGTGTCAGCAGCCAAGCTGGGAGGAGAAACAATGAGCAGTTCTTC
CVSSQAGRRNNEQFF
>NA|NA|TRBV4-3|TRBJ2-2
TGCGCCAGCAGCCGGGGCAGCAGCACCGGGGAGCTGTTTTTT
CASSRGSSTGELFF
>NA|TRBD2|TRBV11-2|TRBJ2-1
TGTGCCAGCAGCTTCTTAGCGGGAGCGCTCTACAATGAGCAGTTCTTC
CASSFLAGALYNEQFF
>many|TRBD2|TRBV5-4|TRBJ2-3
TGTGCCAGCAGCCTTAGCGGGTCTAGCACAGATACGCAGTATTTT
CASSLSGSSTDTQYF
>NA|NA|TRBV5-1|TRBJ1-1
TGCGCCAGCAGCCCCGGACAGTCCCGCACTGAAGCTTTCTTT
CASSPGQSRTEAFF
>many|TRBD1|TRBV20-1|TRBJ2-2
TGCAGTGCTCAGAGGCAGGGGGCTGTCGGGGAGCTGTTTTTT
CSAQRQGAVGELFF
>NA|NA|TRBV29-1|TRBJ2-1
TGCAGCGTTGGGGAGGACGGCTACAATGAGCAGTTCTTC
CSVGEDGYNEQFF
>few|TRBD2|TRBV20-1|TRBJ2-1
TGCAGTGCTAACCCCCTGGGGCTAGCGGGAGTTAATGAGCAGTTCTTC
CSANPLGLAGVNEQFF
>few|NA|TRBV5-4|TRBJ2-1
TGTGCCAGCAACGCTTGGGGGGCAGGTTACAATGAGCAGTTCTTC
CASNAWGAGYNEQFF
>many|NA|TRBV5-1|TRBJ2-5
TGCGCCAGCAGCTTGGGGGGTCATGCGGAGACCCAGTACTTC
CASSLGGHAETQYF
>few|NA|TRBV5-4|TRBJ1-2
TGTGCCAGCAGCTTCCGGGGTGGGGGAAGAGGCTACACCTTC
CASSFRGGGRGYTF
>NA|NA|TRBV29-1|TRBJ1-1
TGCAGCGTGGGAGGGACACCTAACACTGAAGCTTTCTTT
CSVGGTPNTEAFF
>NA|TRBD1|TRBV20-1|TRBJ1-2
TGCAGTGATAGAGCCAGGACAGGGTCTGGATACACCTTC
CSDRARTGSGYTF
>few|TRBD1|TRBV6-2/TRBV6-3|TRBJ1-1
TGTGCCAGCCGGGGACAGTCCCTCACTGAAGCTTTCTTT
CASRGQSLTEAFF
>few|TRBD1|TRBV7-2|TRBJ1-4
TGTGCCAGCAGCCGACCGACAGGGCGGAGGACTAATGAAAAACTGTTTTTT
CASSRPTGRRTNEKLFF
>many|TRBD1|TRBV4-3|TRBJ1-1
TGCGCCAGCAGCCAGGGGGACAGGGACCAGAACACTGAAGCTTTCTTT
CASSQGDRDQNTEAFF
>few|TRBD2|TRBV27|TRBJ2-1
TGTGCCAGCAGTTTCGAGGGGAGGGGAAGGAACTACAATGAGCAGTTCTTC
CASSFEGRGRNYNEQFF
>few|NA|TRBV7-9|TRBJ2-7
TGTGCCAGCAGCTTGGGGGACGAGCAGTACTTC
CASSLGDEQYF
>NA|NA|TRBV7-9|TRBJ2-2
TGTGCCAGCTTTGTCGTAAACACCGGGGAGCTGTTTTTT
CASFVVNTGELFF
>NA|TRBD1|TRBV18|TRBJ2-1
TGTGCCAGCTCACCACCTGGGACAGGGTTATACAATGAGCAGTTCTTC
CASSPPGTGLYNEQFF
>NA|TRBD1|TRBV20-1|TRBJ2-7
TGCAGTGCCTCCAGGGGGCGATCCTACGAGCAGTACTTC
CSASRGRSYEQYF
>few|TRBD1|TRBV27|TRBJ1-5
TGTGCCAGCAGTCCCTCCGACAGGGGGCCGGGGCAGCCCCAGCATTTT
CASSPSDRGPGQPQHF
>NA|TRBD1|TRBV10-3|TRBJ1-4
TGTGCCATCAGTGAGTCGACAGGGGCTAACGAAAAACTGTTTTTT
CAISESTGANEKLFF
>NA|NA|TRBV6-2/TRBV6-3|TRBJ1-6
TGTGCCAGCAGCTTAATAACAGGGCCGAATAATTCACCCCTCCACTTT
CASSLITGPNNSPLHF
>many|NA|TRBV20-1|TRBJ2-2
TGCAGTGCTAGAGATCAGGACACCGGGGAGCTGTTTTTT
CSARDQDTGELFF